This record concerns one T cell receptor beta chain sequence. This sample is part of a study of blood T cell repertoires in COVID-19. The repertoire was sequenced with immunoSEQ multiplex PCR; TCRdb's copy has only in-frame clones and lacks some. The sample lists some 170,000 clones; approximately 79% were seen once. V dropped 1 base and J dropped 6 bases, with 15 bases sitting between them. The germline gives CDR1 KGHSH, CDR2 LQKENI. The CDR3 runs 15 residues. Sequencing was performed on peripheral blood. This TCR was recovered from a woman between 65 and 79 years old with acute or convalescent COVID-19. This rearrangement joins TRBV18 to TRBJ1-2, with D tentatively TRBD1 (5 bases). Here the CDR3 reads CASSPLSLSGDGYTF. DNA of the CDR3: TGTGCCAGCTCACCACTATCGCTTTCGGGGGATGGCTACACCTTC. Together with reference TRBV18 and TRBJ1-2, the CDR3 gives the full variable domain: NAGVMQNPRHLVRRRGQEARLRCSPMKGHSHVYWYRQLPEEGLKFMVYLQKENIIDESGMPKERFSAEFPKEGPSILRIQQVVRGDSAAYFCASSPLSLSGDGYTFGSGTRLTVV.